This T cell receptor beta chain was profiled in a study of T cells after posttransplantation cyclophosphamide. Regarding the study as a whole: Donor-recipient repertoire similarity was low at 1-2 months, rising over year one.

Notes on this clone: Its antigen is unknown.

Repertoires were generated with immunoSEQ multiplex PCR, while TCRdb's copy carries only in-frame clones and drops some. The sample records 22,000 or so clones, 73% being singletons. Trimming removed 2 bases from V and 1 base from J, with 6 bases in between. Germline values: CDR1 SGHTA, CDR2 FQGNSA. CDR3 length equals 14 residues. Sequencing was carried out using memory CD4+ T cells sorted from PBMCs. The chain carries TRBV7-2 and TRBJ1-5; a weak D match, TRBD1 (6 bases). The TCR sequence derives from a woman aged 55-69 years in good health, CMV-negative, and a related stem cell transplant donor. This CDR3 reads CASSLQGSNQPQHF. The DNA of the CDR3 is TGTGCCAGCAGCTTACAGGGGAGCAATCAGCCCCAGCATTTT. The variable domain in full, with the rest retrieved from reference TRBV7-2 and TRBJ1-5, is GAGVSQSPSNKVTEKGKDVELRCDPISGHTALYWYRQSLGQGLEFLIYFQGNSAPDKSGLPSDRFSAERTGGSVSTLTIQRTQQEDSAVYLCASSLQGSNQPQHFGDGTRLSIL.